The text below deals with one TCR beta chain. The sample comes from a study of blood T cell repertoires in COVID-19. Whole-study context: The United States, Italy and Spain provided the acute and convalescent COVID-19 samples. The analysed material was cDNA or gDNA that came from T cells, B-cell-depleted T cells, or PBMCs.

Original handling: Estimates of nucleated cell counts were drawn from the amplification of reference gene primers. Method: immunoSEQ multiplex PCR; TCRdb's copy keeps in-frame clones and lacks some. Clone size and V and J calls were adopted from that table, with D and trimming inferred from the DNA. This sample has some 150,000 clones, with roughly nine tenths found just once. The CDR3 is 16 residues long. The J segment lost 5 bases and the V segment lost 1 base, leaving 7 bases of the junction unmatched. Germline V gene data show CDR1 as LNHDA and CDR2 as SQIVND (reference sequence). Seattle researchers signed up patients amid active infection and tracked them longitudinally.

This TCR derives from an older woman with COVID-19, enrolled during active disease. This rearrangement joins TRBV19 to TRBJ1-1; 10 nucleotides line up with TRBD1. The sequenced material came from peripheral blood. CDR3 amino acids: CASSIGWDRGMTEAFF. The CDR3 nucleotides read TGTGCCAGTAGTATAGGATGGGACAGGGGAATGACTGAAGCTTTCTTT.